This T cell receptor (beta chain) emerged from a study of blood T cells in healthy people across ages. Only a few counts were recorded for this clonotype. CDR1 and CDR2 (germline): DFQATT, SNEGSKA (reference sequence). The CDR3 totals 13 residues. Germline trimming cut 2 bases from V and 5 bases from J; bases unmatched to any gene: 2. The authors ran a second PCR of 7 to 11 cycles using a sample-barcoded 5' primer and a J-beta primer mix. TCRdb independently ran MiXCR on the 5' RACE reads; one entry per CDR3 protein. The data hold 750,000 to 950,000 distinct CDR3 sequences, with 25% to 30% observed a single time. These records were also assigned to another study, of T cells of mothers and their children. Turning to that study: Mothers gave over 8 million TCR beta CDR3 reads each, and children 2.5 million to 3 million each.

The source material was blood. The TCR sequence derives from a woman aged 35 to 49 in good health. This sequence joins TRBV20-1 and TRBJ2-3, with 9 bases matching TRBD2. CDR3 DNA sequence: TGCAGTGCTAGACTAGCGGGGATAGATACGCAGTATTTT. Translation: CSARLAGIDTQYF.